The 29 T cell receptor beta chains in this list originate from one sample, sequenced in a study of shared clonotypes between healthy human individuals. The assay was immunoSEQ multiplex PCR, and TCRdb's table has in-frame clones only and misses some. The data show 2 million to 2.5 million clones, approximately 96% seen once. Sequencing was performed on naive CD4+ T cells sorted from blood. Subset in this sample: CD45RA+ positively selected. The receptors here all came from a man aged 18 to 35 in good health.

The genes are TRBV5-1 and TRBJ2-7, with a possible D match to TRBD2 (6 bases). This CDR3 region has 13 residues. V lost 4 bases and J 3 bases, leaving 11 bases between the germline ends. CDR1 is SGHRS, CDR2 YFSETQ, per germline. CDR3 in DNA: TGCGCCAGCAGCGCGGGGTATCTCTACGAGCAGTACTTC. Its translation: CASSAGYLYEQYF.

CDR3 nucleotide sequence: TGTGCCAGCAGCCATACCGGGGCCCTAAGCTCCTACAATGAGCAGTTCTTC. Translating gives CASSHTGALSSYNEQFF. The chain links TRBV14 to TRBJ2-1; D may match TRBD1 or TRBD2 (5 bases each). This CDR3 contains 17 residues. V shed 3 bases and J shed 0 bases, with 15 bases lying between them. Germline V gene sequence: CDR1 SGHDN, CDR2 FVKESK.

The rearrangement joins TRBV19 to TRBJ1-5, with D unresolved. The V gene lost 3 bases and the J gene lost 6 bases, with 9 bases spanning the gap. This CDR3 contains 13 residues. Germline V gives CDR1 LNHDA, CDR2 SQIVND (reference sequence). The DNA of the CDR3 is TGTGCCAGTAGTATCTCGGTTGCTCAGCCCCAGCATTTT. Translation gives CASSISVAQPQHF.

The genes are TRBV30 and TRBJ1-2; weak D call: TRBD1 (5 bases). V shed 2 bases and J shed 0 bases, with 13 bases lying between them. This CDR3 is 15 amino acids long. Germline CDR1 GTSNPN, CDR2 SVGIG (reference sequence). The CDR3 reads CAWSYRGSSNYGYTF. The CDR3 region has the DNA TGTGCCTGGAGTTACCGGGGCTCCTCTAACTATGGCTACACCTTC.

The rearrangement uses TRBV29-1 and TRBJ1-2, with 9 bases lining up with TRBD1. V gave up 4 bases and J gave up 2 bases; unmatched junction bases: 5. Germline V gives CDR1 SQVTM, CDR2 ANQGSEA. This CDR3 contains 14 residues. CDR3 amino acids: CSVARTGANYGYTF. The DNA for the CDR3 is TGCAGCGTTGCCCGGACAGGGGCGAACTATGGCTACACCTTC.

There are a few counts of this clone. The V and J genes are TRBV19 and TRBJ1-3; 9 bases line up with TRBD1. This CDR3 comprises 15 residues. CDR1 is LNHDA and CDR2 is SQIVND in the germline V gene (reference sequence). V lost 6 bases, J lost 1 base, and 4 bases stayed unmatched. CDR3 sequence (DNA): TGTGCCAGTAGGCTACAGGGGGCGTCTGGAAACACCATATATTTT. Its protein product is CASRLQGASGNTIYF.

The chain links TRBV2 to TRBJ1-4; D is possibly TRBD1 (6 bases). CDR3 size: 15 residues. The V gene lost 2 bases and the J gene lost 7 bases, with 14 bases spanning the gap. Germline assignment: CDR1 SNHLY and CDR2 FYNNEI. The CDR3 loop reads CASSEQGSTGEKLFF. For the CDR3, the DNA is TGTGCCAGCAGTGAACAGGGGTCCACGGGTGAAAAACTGTTTTTT.

The count of this clone is one. V usage is TRBV5-1 and J usage is TRBJ2-1; 14 nucleotides agree with TRBD2. The CDR3 spans 16 residues. Germline V gene lookup returns CDR1 SGHRS and CDR2 YFSETQ. V lost 4 bases, J lost 9 bases, and 9 bases stayed unmatched. CDR3 residues: CASSPTTSGRAGEQFF. The CDR3 DNA sequence: TGCGCCAGCAGCCCTACGACTAGCGGGAGGGCCGGTGAGCAGTTCTTC.

About this clone: Different DNA sequences within this sample yield the same CDR3. The rearrangement joins TRBV20-1 to TRBJ1-1; D uncertain. CDR3 length: 10 amino acids. Trimming removed 1 base from V and 7 bases from J, with 4 bases in between. Germline loops: CDR1 DFQATT, CDR2 SNEGSKA (reference sequence). Here the CDR3 DNA reads TGCAGTGCTAGAGGTCTTGAAGCTTTCTTT. As protein: CSARGLEAFF.

A remark on this clone: Other DNA variants within this sample encode the same CDR3. The rearrangement uses TRBV30 and TRBJ1-3, with no clear D. Germline-derived CDR1 and CDR2 are GTSNPN and SVGIG (reference sequence). This CDR3 is built from 10 residues. Trimming took 3 bases from V and 5 from J, leaving 2 bases between them. The CDR3 loop reads CAWSRNTIYF. As DNA, the CDR3 is TGTGCCTGGAGCCGAAACACCATATATTTT.

J is TRBJ2-5 and V is TRBV4-1; D unresolved. This CDR3 spans 13 amino acids. Germline loops: CDR1 MGHRA, CDR2 YSYEKL. The V and J ends lost 1 base and 5 bases respectively, with 8 bases between them. CDR3 sequence reads: CASSQAVMETQYF. The CDR3 DNA reads as TGCGCCAGCAGCCAAGCGGTTATGGAGACCCAGTACTTC.

This CDR3 reads CASSAQGASTEAFF. CDR3 sequence (DNA): TGTGCCAGCAGCGCACAGGGGGCTAGCACTGAAGCTTTCTTT. The J gene is TRBJ1-1, the V gene TRBV2; 9 bases match TRBD1. Trimming removed 6 bases from V and 4 bases from J; junction bases left unmatched: 6. The CDR3 consists of 14 residues. Germline loops: CDR1 SNHLY, CDR2 FYNNEI.

The genes are TRBV7-9 and TRBJ2-1, with TRBD2 as a possible D gene (6 bases). The CDR3 is 19 residues long. CDR1 is SEHNR, CDR2 FQNEAQ, per germline (reference sequence). V shed 1 base and J shed 8 bases, with 27 bases lying between them. As DNA, the CDR3 is TGTGCCAGCAGCTTAGAGCGGATCGGAGGGCGTGCAATTGTCTATGAGCAGTTCTTC. Its translation: CASSLERIGGRAIVYEQFF.

V and J are TRBV19 and TRBJ1-6; D might be TRBD1 (6 bases). Germline assignment: CDR1 LNHDA and CDR2 SQIVND (reference sequence). Trimming pared 3 bases from V and 7 bases from J, leaving 13 bases between. The length of the CDR3 is 15 residues. The CDR3 loop is CASSILDSRNSPLHF. The CDR3 region has the DNA TGTGCCAGTAGTATCCTGGACAGTCGAAATTCACCCCTCCACTTT.

J is TRBJ1-2 and V is TRBV19; TRBD1 aligns across 9 bases. V shed 5 bases, J shed 7 bases, and the junction held 5 bases outside the gene matches. The germline CDR1 and CDR2 sequences are LNHDA and SQIVND (reference sequence). The CDR3 is 13 amino acids. This chain's CDR3 is CASSEQGAGGYTF. CDR3 in DNA: TGTGCCAGTAGTGAACAGGGGGCGGGTGGCTACACCTTC.

This clone was seen once. The chain uses TRBV5-1 and TRBJ2-3, with D maybe TRBD2 (5 bases). CDR1 and CDR2 (germline): SGHRS, YFSETQ. CDR3 length: 16 residues. V lost 3 bases, J lost 0 bases, and 14 bases lay in between. CDR3 loop: CASSSGIQSSTDTQYF. In nucleotides, the CDR3 is TGCGCCAGCAGCTCCGGGATACAGAGCAGCACAGATACGCAGTATTTT.

V is TRBV19 and J is TRBJ1-5; D uncertain. V was clipped by 0 bases and J by 6 bases, with 6 bases between them. The CDR3 covers 13 residues. The V gene's germline CDR1 is LNHDA and CDR2 SQIVND (reference sequence). CDR3 nucleotide sequence: TGTGCCAGTAGTATAGATGGACCTCAGCCCCAGCATTTT. Protein: CASSIDGPQPQHF.

This chain joins TRBV19 and TRBJ1-2; D not certain. Germline loops: CDR1 LNHDA, CDR2 SQIVND (reference sequence). The V end lost 7 bases, the J end lost 1 base, and 10 bases lay between the germline ends. The CDR3 is 13 amino acids. The chain's CDR3 is CASTSLGNYGYTF. The DNA of the CDR3 is TGTGCCAGTACCTCCCTGGGTAACTATGGCTACACCTTC.

Notes on this clone: Within the sample, other DNA sequences also encode this same CDR3. The J gene is TRBJ1-2, the V gene TRBV27; a weak D match, TRBD1 (5 bases). Germline V gives CDR1 MNHEY, CDR2 SMNVEV (reference sequence). Between the trimmed V and J ends, which lost 2 bases and 4 bases, there was a span of 8 bases. CDR3 length equals 13 residues. CDR3 bases: TGTGCCAGCAGTTTAGGCAGGGCCTATGGCTACACCTTC. This gives the protein CASSLGRAYGYTF.

The chain is built from TRBV19 and TRBJ1-1; the D gene is possibly TRBD1 (6 bases). Germline values: CDR1 LNHDA, CDR2 SQIVND (reference sequence). The CDR3 is made up of 13 amino acids. Between the trimmed V and J ends, which lost 7 bases and 2 bases, there was a span of 11 bases. CDR3 residues: CASKRTANTEAFF. The CDR3 region has the DNA TGTGCCAGTAAGAGGACAGCAAACACTGAAGCTTTCTTT.

V usage is TRBV29-1 and J usage is TRBJ2-2; no definite D call. The CDR3 sequence is 13 residues long. Trimming pared 2 bases from V and 5 bases from J, leaving 9 bases between. Germline CDR1 and CDR2: SQVTM and ANQGSEA. The CDR3 DNA is TGCAGCGTTGAACTGATGGGGACCGGGGAGCTGTTTTTT. Its protein is CSVELMGTGELFF.

This chain uses TRBV20-1 with TRBJ1-2; D unclear. CDR1 and CDR2 from the germline V gene are DFQATT and SNEGSKA (reference sequence). This CDR3 has 10 amino acids. Between the trimmed V and J ends, which lost 2 bases and 6 bases, there was a span of 4 bases. The CDR3 loop is CSARQDGYTF. DNA of the CDR3: TGCAGTGCTAGACAGGATGGCTACACCTTC.

V gene TRBV5-1 combines with J gene TRBJ1-5; possibly TRBD1 for D (6 bases). This CDR3 is built from 15 residues. V was shortened by 1 base and J by 5 bases, with 13 bases between the two germline ends. Looked up from germline, CDR1 is SGHRS and CDR2 is YFSETQ. DNA for the CDR3: TGCGCCAGCAGCTTGTTGGGGGGCTCGGATCAGCCCCAGCATTTT. It is translated as CASSLLGGSDQPQHF. Full variable domain (outside the CDR3, taken from reference TRBV5-1 and TRBJ1-5): KAGVTQTPRYLIKTRGQQVTLSCSPISGHRSVSWYQQTPGQGLQFLFEYFSETQRNKGNFPGRFSGRQFSNSRSEMNVSTLELGDSALYLCASSLLGGSDQPQHFGDGTRLSIL.

About this clone itself: The junction shows a germline mismatch at one end, possibly a read error. The chain's CDR3 is CASSYSAGRHF. Written as DNA, the CDR3 is TGTGCCAGCAGTTACTCTGCAGGGCGGCACTTT. This chain connects TRBV6-5 to TRBJ1-1, with D possibly matching TRBD1 (5 bases). The germline gives CDR1 MNHEY, CDR2 SVGAGI. The CDR3 has 11 residues.

This sequence joins TRBV7-2 and TRBJ2-3; 10 bases line up with TRBD2. J gave up 3 bases and V 5 bases, and 14 bases lay outside the gene matches. Germline V CDR1 and CDR2: SGHTA, FQGNSA. CDR3 length equals 18 residues. The CDR3 sequence: CASSQIPSSGSRTDTQYF. The CDR3 region has the DNA TGTGCCAGCAGCCAGATTCCTTCTAGCGGGAGTCGTACAGATACGCAGTATTTT.

The chain carries TRBV2 and TRBJ2-4, with D unresolved. The V gene lost 10 bases and the J gene lost 0 bases, with 10 bases spanning the gap. Looked up from germline, CDR1 is SNHLY and CDR2 is FYNNEI. The CDR3 runs to 13 residues. The CDR3 bases are TGTGCCACCCAGGCCATAGCCAAAAACATTCAGTACTTC. Translation gives CATQAIAKNIQYF.

The chain couples TRBV18 to TRBJ2-5; no clear D. Germline values: CDR1 KGHSH, CDR2 LQKENI. Trimming stripped 4 bases from V and 1 base from J, with 7 bases between. This CDR3 is built from 13 residues. CDR3 region: CASSLGRQETQYF. The CDR3 DNA reads TGTGCCAGCTCACTCGGACGCCAAGAGACCCAGTACTTC.

This rearrangement joins TRBV9 to TRBJ2-3, with 7 bases matching TRBD1. The CDR3 loop spans 16 amino acids. J was trimmed by 0 bases and V by 0 bases; bases with no gene match: 4. The germline CDR1 and CDR2 sequences are SGDLS and YYNGEE. The CDR3: CASSVETGASTDTQYF. The DNA for the CDR3 is TGTGCCAGCAGCGTAGAAACAGGGGCGAGCACAGATACGCAGTATTTT.

On this clone itself: Other DNA sequences within the sample encode an identical CDR3. The chain combines TRBV25-1 with TRBJ1-2; D gene uncertain. Between the trimmed V and J ends, which lost 2 bases and 2 bases, there was a span of 0 bases. From germline, CDR1 is MGHDK and CDR2 SYGVNS. The CDR3 length is 11 residues. This chain's CDR3 is CASSENYGYTF. In DNA, the CDR3 is TGTGCCAGCAGTGAAAACTATGGCTACACCTTC.